Detailed here is one T cell receptor (beta chain). With V trimmed by 8 bases and J by 2 bases, 12 bases remained unmatched. Per germline, CDR1 MDHEN and CDR2 SYDVKM. The CDR3 is 16 amino acids. The data stem from a study of blood T cell repertoires in COVID-19. The repertoire was sequenced with immunoSEQ multiplex PCR; TCRdb's copy has only in-frame clones and lacks some. In the table there are approximately 220,000 clones, 75% to 90% of which are singletons. The V gene is TRBV28, the J gene TRBJ2-3, with 8 bases aligning to TRBD2. This clonotype was obtained from a man aged 30 to 39 who had recovered from COVID-19. The specimen sequenced was PBMCs or T cells enriched from blood (not recorded which). This CDR3 is CASYTLSGLDTDTQYF. CDR3 nucleotide sequence: TGTGCCAGCTACACTTTATCGGGACTAGACACAGATACGCAGTATTTT. Together with reference TRBV28 and TRBJ2-3, the CDR3 gives the full variable domain: DVKVTQSSRYLVKRTGEKVFLECVQDMDHENMFWYRQDPGLGLRLIYFSYDVKMKEKGDIPEGYSVSREKKERFSLILESASTNQTSMYLCASYTLSGLDTDTQYFGPGTRLTVL.